The source of this T cell receptor (beta chain) is a study of CD8+ T cells in alopecia areata. Following extraction, RNA underwent reverse transcription to cDNA, which served as the sequencing template. Data came from immunoSEQ multiplex PCR; TCRdb stores just in-frame clones and leaves some out. The sample has approximately 7,500 clones; 55% to 70% are singletons. Alopecia areata patients had lesional scalp punch biopsies and peripheral blood taken from them. The sample holds one count of this clone. Antigen: not known. Study-wide results and limits: Besides other cells, scalp samples also yield sequences of resident alphabeta T cells from normal skin. Lesional scalp, notably in alopecia totalis/universalis, had clonality above that of normal scalp.

The receptor was isolated from a human donor with alopecia areata. The specimen comprised skin, sampled at week 0.

The CDR3 DNA reads as TGTGCCAGCAGAGACAGGGGGTCTGGAAACACCATATATTTT. The encoded protein is CASRDRGSGNTIYF. This sequence joins TRBV6-1 and TRBJ1-3; 9 bases fit TRBD1. Germline assignment: CDR1 MNHNS and CDR2 SASEGT. CDR3 length equals 14 residues. After removal of 6 bases from V and 1 base from J, the junction contained 1 base not matched to a gene.